The present TCR gamma chain was sequenced within a study of human gamma delta and Vdelta1 T cells. The CDR3 covers 14 residues. CDR1 VINAFY and CDR2 YDVSNSKD come from the germline V gene. TCRdb redid the clone calls on the PCR reads with CATT. The table shows a few thousand gamma-chain clones, with 5.2% occurring only once. This clone has a handful of counts. A far larger clone is one base from this, pointing to a likely read error. The sample has other DNA sequences that encode this CDR3 too. The receptor was derived from a human donor in good health. Sequencing used naive CD27+ Vdelta1 gamma-delta T cells from blood. This sequence joins TRGV5 and TRGJ1 or TRGJ2. The CDR3 reads CATWDRRVSYKKLF. The DNA of the CDR3 is TGCGCCACCTGGGACAGGCGCGTCTCTTATAAGAAACTCTTT.